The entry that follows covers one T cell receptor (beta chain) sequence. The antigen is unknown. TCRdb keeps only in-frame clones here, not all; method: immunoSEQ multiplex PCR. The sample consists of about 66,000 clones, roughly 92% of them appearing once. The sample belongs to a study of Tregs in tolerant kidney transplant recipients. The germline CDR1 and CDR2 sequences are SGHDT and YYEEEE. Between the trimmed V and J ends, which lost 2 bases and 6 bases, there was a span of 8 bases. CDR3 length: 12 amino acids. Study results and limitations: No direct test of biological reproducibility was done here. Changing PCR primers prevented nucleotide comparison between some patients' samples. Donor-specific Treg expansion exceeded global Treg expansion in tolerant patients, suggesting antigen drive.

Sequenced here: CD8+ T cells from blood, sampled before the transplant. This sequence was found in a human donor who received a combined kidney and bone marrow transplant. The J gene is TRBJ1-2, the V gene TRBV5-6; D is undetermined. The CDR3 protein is CASSFGNNGYTF. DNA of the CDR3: TGTGCCAGCAGCTTCGGTAATAATGGCTACACCTTC.